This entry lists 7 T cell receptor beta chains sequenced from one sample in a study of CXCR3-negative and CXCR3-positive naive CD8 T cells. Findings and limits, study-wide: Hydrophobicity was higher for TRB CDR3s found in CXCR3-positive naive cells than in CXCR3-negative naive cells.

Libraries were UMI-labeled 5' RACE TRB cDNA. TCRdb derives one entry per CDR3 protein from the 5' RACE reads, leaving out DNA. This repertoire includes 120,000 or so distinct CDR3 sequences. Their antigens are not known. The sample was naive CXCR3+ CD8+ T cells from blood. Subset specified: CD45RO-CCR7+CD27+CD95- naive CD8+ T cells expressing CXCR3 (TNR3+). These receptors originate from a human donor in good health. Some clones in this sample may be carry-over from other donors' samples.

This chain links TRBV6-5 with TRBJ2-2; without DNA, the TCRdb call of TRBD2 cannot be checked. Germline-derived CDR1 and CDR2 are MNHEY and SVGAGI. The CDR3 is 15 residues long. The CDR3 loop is CASRQERTFTGELFF.

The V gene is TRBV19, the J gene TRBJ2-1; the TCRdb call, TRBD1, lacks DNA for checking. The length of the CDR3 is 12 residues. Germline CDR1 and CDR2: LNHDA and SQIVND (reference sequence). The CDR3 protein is CASSIVGGEQFF.

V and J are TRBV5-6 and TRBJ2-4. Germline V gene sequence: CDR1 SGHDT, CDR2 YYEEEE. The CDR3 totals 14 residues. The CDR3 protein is CASSFNVAKNIQYF.

The CDR3 loop is CASSTGLYNSPLHF. This rearrangement joins TRBV2 to TRBJ1-6. CDR3 length: 14 amino acids. Germline V gene data show CDR1 as SNHLY and CDR2 as FYNNEI. Filled out from reference TRBV2 and TRBJ1-6, the complete variable domain reads EPEVTQTPSHQVTQMGQEVILRCVPISNHLYFYWYRQILGQKVEFLVSFYNNEISEKSEIFDDQFSVERPDGSNFTLKIRSTKLEDSAMYFCASSTGLYNSPLHFGNGTRLTVT.

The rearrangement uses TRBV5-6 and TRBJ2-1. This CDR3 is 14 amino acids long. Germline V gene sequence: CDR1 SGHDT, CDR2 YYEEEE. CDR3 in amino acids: CASSLAASGNEQFF. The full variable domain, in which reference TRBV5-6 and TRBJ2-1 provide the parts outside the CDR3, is DAGVTQSPTHLIKTRGQQVTLRCSPKSGHDTVSWYQQALGQGPQFIFQYYEEEERQRGNFPDRFSGHQFPNYSSELNVNALLLGDSALYLCASSLAASGNEQFFGPGTRLTVL.

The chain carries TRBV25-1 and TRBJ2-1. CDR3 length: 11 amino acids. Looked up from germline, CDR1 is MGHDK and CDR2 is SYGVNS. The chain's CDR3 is CASSETREQFF.

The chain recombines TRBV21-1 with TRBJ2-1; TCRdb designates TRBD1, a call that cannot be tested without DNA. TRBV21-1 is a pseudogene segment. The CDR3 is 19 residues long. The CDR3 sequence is CASSKPGQHLCEADNEQFF.